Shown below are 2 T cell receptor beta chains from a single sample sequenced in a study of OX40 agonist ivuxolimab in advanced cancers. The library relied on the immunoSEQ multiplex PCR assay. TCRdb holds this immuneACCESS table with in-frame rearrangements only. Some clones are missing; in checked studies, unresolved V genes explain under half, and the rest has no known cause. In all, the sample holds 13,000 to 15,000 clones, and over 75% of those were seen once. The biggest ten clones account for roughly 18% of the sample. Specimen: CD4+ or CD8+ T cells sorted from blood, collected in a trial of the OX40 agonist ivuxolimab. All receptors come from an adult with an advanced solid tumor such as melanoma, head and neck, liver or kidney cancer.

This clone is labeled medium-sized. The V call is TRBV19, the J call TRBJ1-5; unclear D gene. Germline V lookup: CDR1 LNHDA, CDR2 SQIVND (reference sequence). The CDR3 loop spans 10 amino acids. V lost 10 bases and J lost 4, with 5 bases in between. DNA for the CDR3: TGTGCCACCCGGAATCAGCCCCAGCATTTT. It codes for CATRNQPQHF.

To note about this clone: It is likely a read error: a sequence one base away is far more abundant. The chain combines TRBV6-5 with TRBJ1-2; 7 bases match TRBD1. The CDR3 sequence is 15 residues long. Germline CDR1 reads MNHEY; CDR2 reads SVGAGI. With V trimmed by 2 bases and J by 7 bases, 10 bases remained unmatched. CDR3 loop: CASSYAAGTAGGYTF. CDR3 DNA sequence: TGTGCCAGCAGTTACGCGGCCGGGACAGCGGGTGGCTACACCTTC.